Given below is one TCR beta chain in context. Then a second PCR, running roughly 6 to 12 cycles, was carried out with a sample-barcoded 5' primer and a J-beta primer mix. TCRdb used MiXCR to reprocess the 5' RACE reads, holding one entry per CDR3 protein. The sample has roughly 1,100,000 distinct CDR3 sequences, roughly 24% seen once. This entry belongs to a study of blood T cells in healthy people across ages. The germline V and J ends were trimmed by 5 bases and 1 base, with 17 bases remaining between them. CDR1 and CDR2 (germline): MDHEN, SYDVKM. This CDR3 comprises 16 residues. The same specimen was also included in a second study, on T cells of mothers and their children.

The chain combines TRBV28 with TRBJ1-1; D is possibly TRBD1 (5 bases). This clonotype was obtained from a girl aged 2 to 10 in good health. Sequencing input: blood. The CDR3 here is CASSKTPGGENTEAFF. The CDR3 DNA is TGTGCCAGCAGTAAAACCCCCGGGGGGGAGAACACTGAAGCTTTCTTT.